The 28 T cell receptor beta chains in this list originate from one sample, sequenced in a study of graft-versus-host responses after intestinal transplantation. The repertoire was sequenced with immunoSEQ multiplex PCR; TCRdb's copy has only in-frame clones and lacks some. In the table there are roughly 100,000 clones, roughly 84% of which are singletons. These receptors have no known antigen. This specimen was unstimulated CD4+ T cells sorted from spleen or lymph node cells, taken before intestinal transplant. These receptors were obtained from a human donor who received an intestinal transplant.

The chain is built from TRBV18 and TRBJ2-7; TRBD1 matches at 11 bases. There are 14 residues in the CDR3. Germline assignment: CDR1 KGHSH and CDR2 LQKENI. V trimming: 6 bases; J trimming: 5 bases; junction bases outside the gene matches: 6. CDR3 residues: CASSRGQGANEQYF. The CDR3 DNA is TGTGCCAGCTCCCGCGGACAGGGGGCTAACGAGCAGTACTTC.

V is TRBV19 and J is TRBJ2-7; a weak D match, TRBD2 (6 bases). The germline gives CDR1 LNHDA, CDR2 SQIVND (reference sequence). The CDR3 is made up of 17 amino acids. The V end was cut by 4 bases, the J end by 3 bases, with 22 bases between. DNA of the CDR3: TGTGCCAGTAGTAAGGACGGTGGAGGGGCCCAAATCTACGAGCAGTACTTC. It specifies CASSKDGGGAQIYEQYF.

The chain carries TRBV29-1 and TRBJ2-1; 7 bases agree with TRBD2. The CDR3 sequence is 13 residues long. The V gene's germline CDR1 is SQVTM and CDR2 ANQGSEA. Germline trimming cut 8 bases from V and 0 bases from J; bases unmatched to any gene: 4. The CDR3 region is CSRGGSSYNEQFF. The CDR3 DNA sequence: TGCAGCCGCGGGGGTAGCTCCTACAATGAGCAGTTCTTC.

V usage is TRBV10-2 and J usage is TRBJ2-7; D is perhaps TRBD1 (7 bases). V dropped 4 bases and J dropped 2 bases, with 18 bases sitting between them. The CDR3 consists of 16 residues. Germline V gene sequence: CDR1 WSHSY, CDR2 SAAADI. The CDR3: CASSVRGATRPYEQYF. As DNA, the CDR3 is TGCGCCAGCAGTGTCAGGGGGGCCACCCGTCCCTACGAGCAGTACTTC.

The CDR3 spells CASGRPLLNTGELFF. The CDR3 DNA sequence: TGTGCCTCGGGGCGACCCCTTTTGAACACCGGGGAGCTGTTTTTT. The chain uses TRBV10-3 and TRBJ2-2; D may be TRBD1 or TRBD2 (5 bases each). CDR1 and CDR2 from the germline V gene are ENHRY and SYGVKD. Trimming cost V 11 bases and J 1 base, with 17 bases left between them. The CDR3 has 15 residues.

This clone showed up just once. The chain joins TRBV5-1 to TRBJ2-3, with 7 bases lining up with TRBD1. The germline V gene encodes CDR1 SGHRS and CDR2 YFSETQ. The CDR3 has 14 residues. V lost 4 bases and J lost 6; bases outside the gene matches: 8. In nucleotides, the CDR3 is TGCGCCAGCAGCCCGGGCAAGGGGGCCGATACGCAGTATTTT. As protein: CASSPGKGADTQYF. The whole variable domain, filled in from reference TRBV5-1 and TRBJ2-3, reads KAGVTQTPRYLIKTRGQQVTLSCSPISGHRSVSWYQQTPGQGLQFLFEYFSETQRNKGNFPGRFSGRQFSNSRSEMNVSTLELGDSALYLCASSPGKGADTQYFGPGTRLTVL.

This clone was seen a handful of times. V is TRBV11-1 and J is TRBJ2-5; the match to TRBD1 covers 10 bases. This CDR3 region has 15 residues. The V gene's germline CDR1 is SGHAT and CDR2 FQDESV (reference sequence). V shed 2 bases and J 4 bases; nucleotides not matched to a gene: 4. CDR3 amino acids: CASSLTTGGGETQYF. The DNA of the CDR3 is TGTGCCAGCAGCTTAACGACAGGGGGCGGAGAGACCCAGTACTTC.

V gene TRBV6-5 combines with J gene TRBJ2-4, with D perhaps TRBD2 (5 bases). Germline assignment: CDR1 MNHEY and CDR2 SVGAGI. Trimming took off 10 bases at V and 0 bases at J, with 13 bases between the two ends. The CDR3 loop spans 14 amino acids. CDR3 residues: CATHAGVAKNIQYF. As DNA, the CDR3 is TGTGCCACCCATGCGGGTGTAGCCAAAAACATTCAGTACTTC.

J is TRBJ2-7 and V is TRBV7-9; maybe TRBD2 (5 bases). Germline V CDR1 and CDR2: SEHNR, FQNEAQ (reference sequence). The CDR3 consists of 14 residues. V was shortened by 6 bases and J by 3 bases, with 15 bases between the two germline ends. CDR3 amino acids: CASSLTADHYEQYF. The CDR3 DNA reads as TGTGCCAGCAGTTTAACAGCGGACCACTACGAGCAGTACTTC.

The chain joins TRBV28 to TRBJ2-5; 13 nucleotides agree with TRBD2. J was trimmed by 4 bases and V by 3 bases; bases with no gene match: 8. Looked up from germline, CDR1 is MDHEN and CDR2 is SYDVKM. This CDR3 comprises 17 residues. The CDR3 spells CASSFRRTSGSRETQYF. CDR3 DNA sequence: TGTGCCAGCAGTTTCCGCCGGACTAGCGGGAGCCGAGAGACCCAGTACTTC.

This rearrangement joins TRBV27 to TRBJ2-3; D may be TRBD2 (6 bases). Trimming took 5 bases from V and 1 from J, leaving 13 bases between them. Germline loops: CDR1 MNHEY, CDR2 SMNVEV (reference sequence). The CDR3 loop spans 15 amino acids. The CDR3 DNA sequence: TGTGCCAGCAGTGCGGGGAAATACGGCACAGATACGCAGTATTTT. This encodes CASSAGKYGTDTQYF.

The rearrangement joins TRBV30 to TRBJ2-4, with 9 bases matching TRBD2. This CDR3 has 15 residues. Looked up from germline, CDR1 is GTSNPN and CDR2 is SVGIG (reference sequence). J was trimmed by 3 bases and V by 3 bases; bases with no gene match: 6. The CDR3 region is CAWRAGGAVKNIQYF. DNA for the CDR3: TGTGCCTGGAGGGCGGGGGGGGCCGTCAAAAACATTCAGTACTTC.

This sequence joins TRBV14 and TRBJ2-3, with D hard to call. This CDR3 contains 17 residues. CDR1 and CDR2 from the germline V gene are SGHDN and FVKESK. Trimming shortened V by 4 bases and J by 2 bases, and 19 bases separated the two germline ends. The CDR3 sequence: CASSRNPRTAYTDTQYF. The CDR3 region has the DNA TGTGCCAGCAGCCGCAACCCCCGGACGGCATACACAGATACGCAGTATTTT.

The chain couples TRBV18 to TRBJ2-7; 8 bases map to TRBD1. The CDR3 loop spans 13 amino acids. The germline gives CDR1 KGHSH, CDR2 LQKENI. The junction had 2 bases not matched to a gene; V was cut back by 4 bases and J by 3 bases. Here the CDR3 DNA reads TGTGCCAGCTCACACGGACAGGGCTACGAGCAGTACTTC. Translated, it gives CASSHGQGYEQYF. Full variable domain (rest looked up from reference TRBV18 and TRBJ2-7): NAGVMQNPRHLVRRRGQEARLRCSPMKGHSHVYWYRQLPEEGLKFMVYLQKENIIDESGMPKERFSAEFPKEGPSILRIQQVVRGDSAAYFCASSHGQGYEQYFGPGTRLTVT.

The V gene is TRBV2, the J gene TRBJ1-1; tentatively, D is TRBD1 (5 bases). The CDR3 has 15 amino acids. The germline V and J ends were trimmed by 2 bases and 4 bases, with 14 bases remaining between them. Germline V gene data show CDR1 as SNHLY and CDR2 as FYNNEI. Here the CDR3 reads CASSEQGGTGTEAFF. The CDR3, as DNA: TGTGCCAGCAGTGAACAGGGAGGAACCGGCACTGAAGCTTTCTTT. Using reference TRBV2 and TRBJ1-1 for the parts outside the CDR3, the full variable domain is EPEVTQTPSHQVTQMGQEVILRCVPISNHLYFYWYRQILGQKVEFLVSFYNNEISEKSEIFDDQFSVERPDGSNFTLKIRSTKLEDSAMYFCASSEQGGTGTEAFFGQGTRLTVV.

This chain joins TRBV6-1 and TRBJ2-1, with D possibly TRBD2 on 5 matching bases. Trimming cost V 5 bases and J 2 bases, with 10 bases left between them. Germline CDR1 MNHNS, CDR2 SASEGT. This CDR3 has 14 amino acids. CDR3 residues: CASSPRGAYNEQFF. DNA of the CDR3: TGTGCCAGCAGTCCCCGGGGAGCCTACAATGAGCAGTTCTTC.

The rearrangement uses TRBV7-9 and TRBJ2-7, with D hard to call. Trimming took 2 bases from V and 1 from J, leaving 12 bases between them. The V gene's germline CDR1 is SEHNR and CDR2 FQNEAQ (reference sequence). The CDR3 is made up of 15 amino acids. Written as DNA, the CDR3 is TGTGCCAGCAGCTTACTATCCGCCGCGTCCTACGAGCAGTACTTC. It translates to CASSLLSAASYEQYF.

J is TRBJ2-3 and V is TRBV27, with 8 bases that match TRBD2. CDR1 is MNHEY and CDR2 is SMNVEV in the germline V gene (reference sequence). CDR3 length equals 15 residues. Trimming removed 5 bases from V and 1 base from J; junction bases left unmatched: 5. CDR3 bases: TGTGCCAGCAGTCCCGGGACTAGGGGCACAGATACGCAGTATTTT. Translated: CASSPGTRGTDTQYF.

The chain carries TRBV10-2 and TRBJ2-5; D gene uncertain. CDR3 length equals 14 residues. Germline CDR1 WSHSY, CDR2 SAAADI. Deletions cut 2 bases from V and 4 bases from J, with 11 bases between. The CDR3 DNA sequence: TGCGCCAGCAGTGAGGTCAGGCGCCCAGAGACCCAGTACTTC. Residues: CASSEVRRPETQYF.

On this clone itself: At the DNA level, this CDR3 is encoded by other sequences in the same sample as well. The rearrangement joins TRBV5-1 to TRBJ2-2; TRBD2 agrees at 7 bases. In germline, CDR1 is SGHRS, CDR2 YFSETQ. The V gene end was trimmed by 5 bases and the J gene end by 3 bases; junction bases not matched to a gene: 4. This CDR3 comprises 14 residues. The CDR3: CASRPGGDTGELFF. The CDR3 DNA follows: TGCGCCAGCAGACCGGGAGGTGACACCGGGGAGCTGTTTTTT.

This clone was counted a few times. The V and J genes are TRBV11-2 and TRBJ2-2; the D is unclear. This CDR3 spans 14 amino acids. Germline V gene data show CDR1 as SGHAT and CDR2 as FQNNGV. Trimming pared 1 base from V and 4 bases from J, leaving 7 bases between. CDR3 amino acids: CASSLGRPTGELFF. The CDR3 bases are TGTGCCAGCAGCTTAGGCAGACCCACCGGGGAGCTGTTTTTT.

V usage is TRBV7-2 and J usage is TRBJ1-5; D ambiguous. CDR3 length: 17 residues. Germline CDR1 reads SGHTA; CDR2 reads FQGNSA. With 3 bases removed from V and 0 bases from J, the gap between germline ends came to 15 bases. CDR3 sequence (DNA): TGTGCCAGCAGCTTTCTAGGATGTGGTTTTAGCAATCAGCCCCAGCATTTT. This sequence encodes CASSFLGCGFSNQPQHF. Supplemented by reference TRBV7-2 and TRBJ1-5, the full variable domain reads GAGVSQSPSNKVTEKGKDVELRCDPISGHTALYWYRQSLGQGLEFLIYFQGNSAPDKSGLPSDRFSAERTGGSVSTLTIQRTQQEDSAVYLCASSFLGCGFSNQPQHFGDGTRLSIL.

V gene TRBV10-3 combines with J gene TRBJ1-3; D may be TRBD1 (5 bases). V was clipped by 8 bases and J by 2 bases, with 16 bases between them. Germline CDR1 and CDR2: ENHRY and SYGVKD. The CDR3 runs 15 residues. This CDR3 reads CAIRGSGGAGNTIYF. The DNA of the CDR3 is TGTGCCATCCGGGGCTCTGGCGGGGCTGGAAACACCATATATTTT.

The chain carries TRBV10-2 and TRBJ2-5, with no clear D. This CDR3 is 13 amino acids long. V lost 8 bases to trimming and J lost 1 base, with 11 bases between them. Per germline, CDR1 WSHSY and CDR2 SAAADI. CDR3 coding DNA: TGCGCCAGCCGCCTTGGGGTCCAAGAGACCCAGTACTTC. It translates to CASRLGVQETQYF.

The chain combines TRBV7-9 with TRBJ2-7; 14 bases are shared with TRBD2. J gave up 5 bases and V 4 bases, and 16 bases lay outside the gene matches. The CDR3 length is 19 residues. CDR1 and CDR2 (germline): SEHNR, FQNEAQ (reference sequence). DNA for the CDR3: TGTGCCAGCAGCTATACGCCGGGACTAGCGGGAGCTCGGGGGAACGAGCAGTACTTC. Translating gives CASSYTPGLAGARGNEQYF.

CDR3 in amino acids: CASSLGPNTEAFF. In DNA, the CDR3 is TGCGCCAGCAGCTTGGGGCCGAACACTGAAGCTTTCTTT. The chain uses TRBV5-1 and TRBJ1-1; the D is unclear. The CDR3 runs to 13 residues. The V end lost 0 bases, the J end lost 1 base, and 4 bases lay between the germline ends. The germline V gene encodes CDR1 SGHRS and CDR2 YFSETQ.

A note on this clone: The sample carries other DNA sequences with the same CDR3. The CDR3 region has the DNA TGCAGTGCTAGAGTTCGGGGAAAGCAGTTCTTC. Translated, it gives CSARVRGKQFF. This chain connects TRBV20-1 to TRBJ2-1, with D perhaps TRBD2 (5 bases). The CDR3 is 11 amino acids. Trimming stripped 1 base from V and 11 bases from J, with 9 bases between. From germline, CDR1 is DFQATT and CDR2 SNEGSKA (reference sequence).

This sequence joins TRBV30 and TRBJ2-7, with TRBD2 matching over 10 bases. The CDR3 has 15 residues. Germline V gene sequence: CDR1 GTSNPN, CDR2 SVGIG (reference sequence). Trimming cost V 0 bases and J 3 bases; bases outside gene matches: 5. CDR3 DNA sequence: TGTGCCTGGAGTGTTGGGCTAGCGGGAGTCTACGAGCAGTACTTC. Translated, it gives CAWSVGLAGVYEQYF.